The source of this T cell receptor (beta chain) is a study of cytomegalovirus exposure and HLA in healthy donors. Study information: The 130 or so validation repertoires used the same platform as the 650 to 850 first-cohort repertoires (as reported by a later analysis).

Sequencing was performed with immunoSEQ multiplex PCR; in TCRdb, only in-frame clones are kept and a portion is missing. The repertoire consists of around 300,000 clones, with around 89% occurring once and the leading ten covering approximately 0.94%. Findings of the study overall: TCR beta chains numbering more than 150 were designated cytomegalovirus-associated. In vitro data verified three CMV-associated chains as specific for CMV antigens. The finding came from a later analysis; first-cohort TCR clusters tended to co-occur in the 110 or so validation repertoires.

Concerning this clone itself: The antigen remains undetermined. A junction boundary mismatches the germline segment, possibly from a read error.

Germline V gene data show CDR1 as SSHAT and CDR2 as FNYEAQ (reference sequence). The CDR3 is made up of 16 amino acids. The J gene is TRBJ2-5, the V gene TRBV7-7, with 9 positions matching TRBD1. Sequencing input: PBMCs. The TCR comes from a young woman in good health and CMV-seronegative. The DNA of the CDR3 is TGTGCTAGCAGCTTAGGCGGGACGGGACAGGGAGAGACCCAGTACTTC. It encodes CASSLGGTGQGETQYF. The complete variable domain, with remaining parts taken from reference TRBV7-7 and TRBJ2-5, reads GAGVSQSPRYKVTKRGQDVTLRCDPISSHATLYWYQQALGQGPEFLTYFNYEAQPDKSGLPSDRFSAERPEGSISTLTIQRTEQRDSAMYRCASSLGGTGQGETQYFGPGTRLLVL.